The 21 T cell receptor beta chains in this list originate from one sample, sequenced in a study of T-cell reconstitution after alpha-beta-depleted transplantation in children. The authors prepared the TCRbeta library with unique molecular identifiers. TCRdb called the PCR reads again in MiXCR, with one record for every CDR3 protein. The sample records about 600,000 distinct CDR3 sequences, approximately 22% being singletons. The sample in question was PBMCs, mostly from graft donor cells, obtained 360 days after TCRalphabeta/CD19-depleted stem cell transplant. These TCRs come from a boy younger than two who had a stem cell transplant for acute myeloid leukemia, so the T cells may come from the graft donor.

This clonotype turned up a few times. The rearrangement links TRBV28 to TRBJ2-1, with TRBD2 matching 9 bases. Germline V gives CDR1 MDHEN, CDR2 SYDVKM. The CDR3 consists of 15 residues. The V gene end was trimmed by 6 bases and the J gene end by 2 bases; junction bases not matched to a gene: 5. The CDR3 is CASRPSGGTYNEQFF. For the CDR3, the DNA is TGTGCCAGCAGGCCGAGCGGGGGGACCTACAATGAGCAGTTCTTC.

This clonotype was seen a few times. This chain links TRBV12-3 or TRBV12-4 with TRBJ1-1, with no clear D. The ends were cut back, 6 bases at V and 1 base at J, with 12 bases in the middle. This CDR3 region has 14 residues. CDR3 protein: CASSLRNKNTEAFF. CDR3 in DNA: TGTGCCAGCAGCCTACGAAACAAGAACACTGAAGCTTTCTTT.

This rearrangement joins TRBV7-9 to TRBJ2-3; 7 bases fit TRBD2. This CDR3 comprises 15 residues. The germline gives CDR1 SEHNR, CDR2 FQNEAQ (reference sequence). Trimming at V came to 3 bases and at J to 1 base, leaving 4 bases not matched to a gene. The CDR3, as DNA: TGTGCCAGCAGCTTGTGGCTAGCGGGCACAGATACGCAGTATTTT. It translates to CASSLWLAGTDTQYF. Filled out from reference TRBV7-9 and TRBJ2-3, the complete variable domain reads DTGVSQNPRHKITKRGQNVTFRCDPISEHNRLYWYRQTLGQGPEFLTYFQNEAQLEKSRLLSDRFSAERPKGSFSTLEIQRTEQGDSAMYLCASSLWLAGTDTQYFGPGTRLTVL.

The rearrangement links TRBV11-2 to TRBJ2-1; D not resolved. Trimming removed 1 base from V and 7 bases from J, with 14 bases in between. Germline-derived CDR1 and CDR2 are SGHAT and FQNNGV. The CDR3 extends over 15 amino acids. The CDR3 here is CASSLAPQVGNEQFF. CDR3 DNA: TGTGCCAGCAGCTTAGCCCCTCAGGTGGGTAATGAGCAGTTCTTC.

This clonotype turned up a few times. This sequence joins TRBV7-8 and TRBJ1-1; 7 bases agree with TRBD1. The CDR3 covers 15 residues. Germline V gives CDR1 SGHVS, CDR2 FQNEAQ. The junction had 8 bases not matched to a gene; V was cut back by 5 bases and J by 2 bases. The CDR3 loop is CASSPMGQSNTEAFF. The CDR3 nucleotides read TGTGCCAGCAGCCCGATGGGACAGAGTAACACTGAAGCTTTCTTT.

V is TRBV6-5 and J is TRBJ1-2; the D is unclear. The length of the CDR3 is 14 residues. The germline V gene has CDR1 MNHEY and CDR2 SVGAGI. V was cut by 0 bases and J by 3 bases, with 8 bases left in between. The CDR3 DNA reads as TGTGCCAGCAGTTACTCGAGTGGATACTATGGCTACACCTTC. It is translated as CASSYSSGYYGYTF.

Only one count was recorded for this clonotype. V usage is TRBV15 and J usage is TRBJ1-4; no firm D call. The CDR3 totals 16 residues. Germline values: CDR1 LNHNV, CDR2 YYDKDF (reference sequence). Trimming cost V 5 bases and J 0 bases, with 13 bases left between them. As DNA, the CDR3 is TGTGCCACCAGCCAGACATCCTACACAACTAATGAAAAACTGTTTTTT. Translation: CATSQTSYTTNEKLFF.

The chain employs TRBV5-6 and TRBJ2-5; TRBD1 is a possible D gene (6 bases). The CDR3 runs to 14 residues. Trimming removed 4 bases at V and 10 bases at J, with 20 bases between. Germline values: CDR1 SGHDT, CDR2 YYEEEE. CDR3 DNA sequence: TGTGCCAGCAGCGACCGGGACAATCTCGGCGACCAGTACTTC. Residues: CASSDRDNLGDQYF.

This clonotype has at least ten counts. CDR3 in amino acids: CASTPLRGGIYNEQFF. In DNA form, the CDR3 reads TGCGCCAGCACCCCACTTAGGGGGGGCATCTACAATGAGCAGTTCTTC. The chain is built from TRBV4-1 and TRBJ2-1; a weak D match, TRBD2 (7 bases). From germline, CDR1 is MGHRA and CDR2 YSYEKL. The CDR3 sequence is 16 residues long. Trimming removed 7 bases at V and 3 bases at J, with 19 bases between.

The J gene is TRBJ1-3, the V gene TRBV7-9; D is ambiguous. Germline V gene lookup returns CDR1 SEHNR and CDR2 FQNEAQ (reference sequence). V was shortened by 5 bases and J by 0 bases, with 11 bases between the two germline ends. The CDR3 has 15 residues. CDR3 nucleotide sequence: TGTGCCAGCAGCCCTCAGACGACCTCTGGAAACACCATATATTTT. The encoded protein is CASSPQTTSGNTIYF.

This clonotype occurred many times. This rearrangement joins TRBV6-1 to TRBJ1-1, with 7 bases aligning to TRBD1. The CDR3 spans 14 residues. V lost 3 bases to trimming and J lost 1 base; unmatched junction nucleotides: 2. Germline values: CDR1 MNHNS, CDR2 SASEGT. The CDR3 spells CASSDRQGNTEAFF. CDR3 nucleotides: TGTGCCAGCAGTGACCGACAGGGGAACACTGAAGCTTTCTTT.

This clonotype was seen more than once but under ten times. J is TRBJ2-5 and V is TRBV7-6, with D perhaps TRBD1 or TRBD2 (6 bases each). Per the germline V gene, CDR1 is SGHVS and CDR2 is FNYEAQ. The V end was cut by 5 bases, the J end by 3 bases, with 19 bases between. The CDR3 is 16 residues long. Written as DNA, the CDR3 is TGTGCCAGCAGCCGCCGGGGGCAGGTCGGTGAAGAGACCCAGTACTTC. This gives the protein CASSRRGQVGEETQYF.

The table lists this clonotype with a few counts. The V and J genes are TRBV20-1 and TRBJ2-5; TRBD1 aligns across 7 bases. The CDR3 is 13 amino acids. From germline, CDR1 is DFQATT and CDR2 SNEGSKA (reference sequence). V was clipped by 1 base and J by 2 bases; unmatched bases: 1. The CDR3 sequence is CSARVQGQETQYF. As DNA, the CDR3 is TGCAGTGCTAGAGTACAGGGGCAAGAGACCCAGTACTTC.

The table lists this clonotype with many counts. The chain joins TRBV7-2 to TRBJ2-3; TRBD2 matches at 12 bases. The germline V gene has CDR1 SGHTA and CDR2 FQGNSA. The CDR3 has 16 amino acids. V gave up 3 bases and J gave up 4 bases; unmatched junction bases: 5. CDR3 protein: CASSFLAGGPADTQYF. The CDR3 coding sequence is TGTGCCAGCAGCTTTCTAGCGGGGGGGCCAGCAGATACGCAGTATTTT.

CDR3 amino acids: CASSLLFGQGMGSTNEKLFF. CDR3 DNA: TGTGCCAGCAGTTTGCTCTTTGGACAGGGGATGGGTTCAACTAATGAAAAACTGTTTTTT. The genes are TRBV12-3 or TRBV12-4 and TRBJ1-4; 9 positions match TRBD1. V was pared by 3 bases and J by 0 bases, with 14 bases of the junction left unmatched. The CDR3 is 20 amino acids.

The chain couples TRBV21-1 to TRBJ2-2; the table assigns TRBD1, which was not confirmed against the DNA. TRBV21-1 has pseudogene status. The CDR3 sequence is 15 residues long. In nucleotides, the CDR3 is TGTGCCAGCAGCAAGGGACAGGGAGGGGCCGGGGAGCTGTTTTTT. Amino acid sequence: CASSKGQGGAGELFF.

The CDR3 nucleotides read TGTGCCAGCAGCAAAAAGGGGTACGAGCAGTACGTC. Protein product: CASSKKGYEQYV. This chain joins TRBV28 and TRBJ2-7; a possible D gene is TRBD1 (5 bases). V shed 6 bases and J shed 4 bases, with 10 bases lying between them. Germline CDR1 MDHEN, CDR2 SYDVKM. The CDR3 extends over 12 amino acids.

The rearrangement uses TRBV18 and TRBJ2-7; 8 positions match TRBD1. The CDR3 covers 16 residues. CDR1 KGHSH and CDR2 LQKENI come from the germline V gene. V lost 3 bases, J lost 1 base, and 8 bases stayed unmatched. The CDR3 loop reads CASSPGGQGLSYEQYF. The CDR3 coding sequence is TGTGCCAGCTCACCTGGTGGACAGGGCCTTTCCTACGAGCAGTACTTC.

This clonotype has just a few counts. The chain uses TRBV12-3 or TRBV12-4 and TRBJ1-5; D not resolved. The CDR3 spans 14 residues. Trimming left V 0 bases short and J 1 base short, with 4 bases between. CDR3 sequence: CASSLATSNQPQHF. CDR3 in DNA: TGTGCCAGCAGTTTAGCGACAAGCAATCAGCCCCAGCATTTT.

The V gene is TRBV12-3 or TRBV12-4, the J gene TRBJ1-5; TRBD1 agrees at 7 bases. CDR3 length: 13 residues. Trimming removed 7 bases from V and 5 bases from J; junction bases left unmatched: 5. CDR3 in amino acids: CASTSGGHQPQHF. In DNA form, the CDR3 reads TGTGCCAGCACCTCAGGGGGACATCAGCCCCAGCATTTT.

This clonotype came up many times. The gene calls are TRBV15 and TRBJ2-1; tentatively, D is TRBD1 or TRBD2 (6 bases each). V was shortened by 0 bases and J by 8 bases, with 23 bases between the two germline ends. Looked up from germline, CDR1 is LNHNV and CDR2 is YYDKDF (reference sequence). CDR3 length equals 18 residues. CDR3 amino acids: CATSREGAPLAQIYEQFF. The CDR3 DNA follows: TGTGCCACCAGCAGAGAGGGGGCCCCGCTAGCGCAGATATATGAGCAGTTCTTC.